What follows are 22 T cell receptor beta chains derived from one specimen sequenced in a study of PD-1 blockade in classical Hodgkin lymphoma (dated by TCRdb to 2018 to 2020). The time point label, read with the paper, signifies: cycle 4 day 1 (C4D1), after around six weeks of nivolumab. Every trial patient had relapsed following autologous stem cell transplantation, and prior brentuximab vedotin exposure was what differed among cohorts A, B and C. Receptor libraries were prepared by the immunoSEQ multiplex PCR assay. The clones in this table, taken by TCRdb from immuneACCESS, are in-frame only. Not every clone is retained; where verified, under half of the shortfall comes from an unresolved V gene, and the cause of the rest is unknown. This sample gives roughly 27,000 clones in total; approximately 68% of them show up just once. The ten biggest clones cover approximately 4% of the sample. Material: peripheral blood mononuclear cells (PBMCs), obtained before the fourth cycle of nivolumab. The receptors shown here come from a human donor with classical Hodgkin lymphoma.

J is TRBJ1-5 and V is TRBV30, with D unclear. Germline CDR1 GTSNPN, CDR2 SVGIG (reference sequence). V shed 1 base and J shed 7 bases, with 11 bases lying between them. The CDR3 runs to 13 residues. CDR3 in amino acids: CAWSAGVDQPQHF. CDR3 coding DNA: TGTGCCTGGAGTGCCGGAGTCGACCAGCCCCAGCATTTT. Full variable domain (remainder filled in from reference TRBV30 and TRBJ1-5): SQTIHQWPATLVQPVGSPLSLECTVEGTSNPNLYWYRQAAGRGLQLLFYSVGIGQISSEVPQNLSASRPQDRQFILSSKKLLLSDSGFYLCAWSAGVDQPQHFGDGTRLSIL.

The J gene is TRBJ1-1, the V gene TRBV14, with D tentatively TRBD1 (5 bases). Deletions cut 5 bases from V and 4 bases from J, with 11 bases between. CDR3 length: 13 amino acids. CDR1 is SGHDN and CDR2 is FVKESK in the germline V gene. This CDR3 is CASSDRVFTEAFF. Here the CDR3 DNA reads TGTGCCAGCAGCGACAGAGTTTTCACTGAAGCTTTCTTT.

The genes are TRBV30 and TRBJ1-5; D possibly corresponds to TRBD1 (6 bases). The germline CDR1 and CDR2 sequences are GTSNPN and SVGIG (reference sequence). Trimming shortened V by 3 bases and J by 9 bases, and 18 bases separated the two germline ends. The CDR3 has 14 residues. CDR3 amino acids: CAWRDTGNEGPQHF. CDR3 in DNA: TGTGCCTGGAGGGATACAGGGAACGAGGGGCCCCAGCATTTT.

This chain links TRBV21-1 with TRBJ1-1. TRBV21-1 is reported as a pseudogene. The length of the CDR3 is 15 residues. Written as DNA, the CDR3 is TGTGCCAGCAGCGGGAGACACAAGCCGAACACTGAAGCTTTCTTT. Encoded protein: CASSGRHKPNTEAFF.

The chain uses TRBV7-3 and TRBJ2-1; TRBD2 aligns across 10 bases. Per germline, CDR1 SGHTA and CDR2 FQGTGA. The V segment lost 4 bases and the J segment 8 bases; nucleotides outside the gene matches: 11. The CDR3 consists of 16 residues. The CDR3 DNA reads as TGTGCCAGCAGCTCATTAGCGGGAGGTGGGATACATGAGCAGTTCTTC. Translated: CASSSLAGGGIHEQFF.

The chain joins TRBV6-1 to TRBJ2-7; D remains ambiguous. V was cut by 0 bases and J by 2 bases, with 8 bases left in between. The CDR3 totals 14 residues. Looked up from germline, CDR1 is MNHNS and CDR2 is SASEGT. For the CDR3, the DNA is TGTGCCAGCAGTGAAGCGGGCCCGGCCTACGAGCAGTACTTC. Residues: CASSEAGPAYEQYF.

The J gene is TRBJ1-5, the V gene TRBV6-5; D is undetermined. This CDR3 has 14 amino acids. Germline loops: CDR1 MNHEY, CDR2 SVGAGI. Trimming pared 5 bases from V and 2 bases from J, leaving 10 bases between. The CDR3 DNA reads as TGTGCCAGCAGTCCTCGATCAGGCAATCAGCCCCAGCATTTT. It translates to CASSPRSGNQPQHF.

The CDR3 DNA reads TGTGCCAGCAGGGAGACAGGGACAACTAATGAAAAACTGTTTTTT. It is translated as CASRETGTTNEKLFF. The V gene is TRBV25-1, the J gene TRBJ1-4; 7 bases map to TRBD1. V shed 6 bases and J 0 bases; nucleotides not matched to a gene: 4. This CDR3 has 15 amino acids. The germline gives CDR1 MGHDK, CDR2 SYGVNS.

This clone was recorded once. CDR3 amino acids: CASISLGGGESPLHF. CDR3 DNA: TGTGCCAGCATTTCCTTAGGGGGCGGGGAGTCACCCCTCCACTTT. This sequence joins TRBV28 and TRBJ1-6; 7 nucleotides agree with TRBD1. The CDR3 is 15 amino acids. J gave up 10 bases and V 7 bases, and 13 bases lay outside the gene matches. Per the germline V gene, CDR1 is MDHEN and CDR2 is SYDVKM.

The chain employs TRBV7-3 and TRBJ1-1; TRBD1 is a possible D gene (6 bases). Trimming removed 2 bases at V and 5 bases at J, with 15 bases between. The CDR3 loop spans 15 amino acids. Germline V CDR1 and CDR2: SGHTA, FQGTGA. Here the CDR3 DNA reads TGTGCCAGCAGCTTATCAGGGGCGCGGAATACTGAAGCTTTCTTT. As protein: CASSLSGARNTEAFF.

Only one count was recorded for this clone. The rearrangement joins TRBV9 to TRBJ2-7; TRBD2 agrees at 8 bases. Germline trimming cut 4 bases from V and 3 bases from J; bases unmatched to any gene: 3. The germline CDR1 and CDR2 sequences are SGDLS and YYNGEE. The CDR3 spans 13 residues. The CDR3 DNA reads as TGTGCCAGCAGCTCCGGGACTAGCTACGAGCAGTACTTC. It encodes CASSSGTSYEQYF.

V usage is TRBV6-5 and J usage is TRBJ1-3; tentative D call: TRBD1 (6 bases). V was clipped by 7 bases and J by 2 bases, with 12 bases between them. The CDR3 has 14 residues. CDR1 is MNHEY and CDR2 is SVGAGI in the germline V gene. CDR3: CASKRTGTGNTIYF. In DNA form, the CDR3 reads TGTGCCAGCAAACGAACAGGGACTGGAAACACCATATATTTT.

The V and J genes are TRBV29-1 and TRBJ1-1, with 7 bases lining up with TRBD1. V dropped 3 bases and J dropped 4; count of bases not matched to a gene: 5. Germline CDR1 reads SQVTM; CDR2 reads ANQGSEA. This CDR3 region has 13 residues. The CDR3 DNA reads as TGCAGCGTTGAGGCCCAGGGGGGCACTGAAGCTTTCTTT. This encodes CSVEAQGGTEAFF.

The chain recombines TRBV28 with TRBJ1-2, with D perhaps matching TRBD1 (5 bases). Germline CDR1 MDHEN, CDR2 SYDVKM. The CDR3 is 15 amino acids. Trimming took off 6 bases at V and 6 bases at J, with 20 bases between the two ends. The CDR3 DNA reads as TGTGCCAGCAGATTCACAGGCGCCACAAACCATGGCTACACCTTC. It specifies CASRFTGATNHGYTF.

The chain carries TRBV6-5 and TRBJ2-7; 10 bases are shared with TRBD1. Trimming at V came to 6 bases and at J to 7 bases, leaving 9 bases not matched to a gene. Germline V gives CDR1 MNHEY, CDR2 SVGAGI. There are 14 residues in the CDR3. The CDR3 loop reads CASSPGQGVVEQYF. The CDR3 bases are TGTGCCAGCAGCCCCGGACAGGGGGTGGTAGAGCAGTACTTC.

V and J are TRBV7-2 and TRBJ2-1, with 11 positions matching TRBD2. Germline V lookup: CDR1 SGHTA, CDR2 FQGNSA. After removal of 4 bases from V and 4 bases from J, the junction contained 9 bases not matched to a gene. The CDR3 length is 17 residues. The CDR3 loop is CASSSTSGGVGYNEQFF. CDR3 nucleotide sequence: TGTGCCAGCAGCTCAACTAGCGGGGGAGTAGGTTACAATGAGCAGTTCTTC.

This clone was seen just once. As DNA, the CDR3 is TGTGCCAGCAGTTACGGCGGGAGAAATGAGCAGTTCTTC. This gives the protein CASSYGGRNEQFF. The chain joins TRBV6-5 to TRBJ2-1; 7 bases fit TRBD2. V was pared by 2 bases and J by 7 bases, with 2 bases of the junction left unmatched. The CDR3 runs to 13 residues. The germline V gene has CDR1 MNHEY and CDR2 SVGAGI.

This clone was seen only a few times. The rearrangement joins TRBV4-2 to TRBJ2-7; either TRBD1 or TRBD2 may supply D (5 bases each). CDR1 and CDR2 from the germline V gene are LGHNA and YNFKEQ. V lost 1 base, J lost 3 bases, and 10 bases lay in between. The CDR3 contains 14 residues. The DNA of the CDR3 is TGTGCCAGCAGCCAAGTGGGACGGGTCTACGAGCAGTACTTC. Translation gives CASSQVGRVYEQYF.

The chain joins TRBV19 to TRBJ1-2; D is ambiguous. V lost 4 bases to trimming and J lost 4 bases, with 10 bases between them. The CDR3 contains 13 residues. CDR1 and CDR2 (germline): LNHDA, SQIVND (reference sequence). The CDR3 DNA follows: TGTGCCAGTAGTAAGGGTCTACGCTATGGCTACACCTTC. It yields the protein CASSKGLRYGYTF.

This chain uses TRBV7-9 with TRBJ2-1; TRBD2 aligns across 9 bases. The CDR3 runs 16 residues. The trim removed 2 bases at V and 7 bases at J, leaving 9 bases unmatched. Germline CDR1 is SEHNR and CDR2 is FQNEAQ (reference sequence). CDR3 loop: CASSLNFGLAKNEQFF. CDR3 DNA: TGTGCCAGCAGCTTAAATTTCGGACTAGCGAAAAATGAGCAGTTCTTC.

V and J are TRBV9 and TRBJ2-5; 7 nucleotides align to TRBD1. The V gene's germline CDR1 is SGDLS and CDR2 YYNGEE. The V segment lost 3 bases and the J segment 5 bases; nucleotides outside the gene matches: 10. The CDR3 is made up of 15 amino acids. Written as DNA, the CDR3 is TGTGCCAGCAGCGCGGCGAGGGGGCGCAAGGAGACCCAGTACTTC. Protein sequence: CASSAARGRKETQYF.

The chain recombines TRBV19 with TRBJ2-1, with D possibly matching TRBD1 (6 bases). The germline gives CDR1 LNHDA, CDR2 SQIVND (reference sequence). The length of the CDR3 is 18 residues. Trimming took 0 bases from V and 0 from J, leaving 15 bases between them. As DNA, the CDR3 is TGTGCCAGTAGTATAGATCCAGGGGATCAGGGCTCCTACAATGAGCAGTTCTTC. It translates to CASSIDPGDQGSYNEQFF.